This TCR beta chain was recorded in a study of T-cell reconstitution after alpha-beta-depleted transplantation in children. Study outcomes and limitations: One year after transplant, T-cell counts and diversity came mostly from newly produced T cells. Where some patients showed high TCRbeta diversity at day 60, it came from recipient T cells and thymic progenitors that had survived. The study reportedly traced alpha-beta T cells about two months after transplant to several hundred expanded graft clones.

This clonotype was seen at least ten times. Its antigen remains unknown. Germline V lookup: CDR1 MGHRA, CDR2 YSYEKL. Trimming stripped 3 bases from V and 4 bases from J, with 6 bases between. CDR3 length: 12 amino acids. The TCRbeta library incorporated unique molecular identifiers. TCRdb re-analysed the PCR reads in MiXCR, keeping a single row per CDR3 protein. The sample has 700,000 to 950,000 distinct CDR3 sequences, 15% to 20% seen once; the top ten hold around 5%. This sequence originates from a male patient aged 10 to 17 who had a stem cell transplant for acute lymphoblastic leukemia, so the T cells may come from the graft donor. This sequence joins TRBV4-1 and TRBJ2-5; no clear D. The sample was PBMCs, mostly from graft donor cells, taken 360 days after TCRalphabeta/CD19-depleted stem cell transplant. CDR3 in amino acids: CASSQKGETQYF. The CDR3 DNA is TGCGCCAGCAGCCAGAAGGGAGAGACCCAGTACTTC.